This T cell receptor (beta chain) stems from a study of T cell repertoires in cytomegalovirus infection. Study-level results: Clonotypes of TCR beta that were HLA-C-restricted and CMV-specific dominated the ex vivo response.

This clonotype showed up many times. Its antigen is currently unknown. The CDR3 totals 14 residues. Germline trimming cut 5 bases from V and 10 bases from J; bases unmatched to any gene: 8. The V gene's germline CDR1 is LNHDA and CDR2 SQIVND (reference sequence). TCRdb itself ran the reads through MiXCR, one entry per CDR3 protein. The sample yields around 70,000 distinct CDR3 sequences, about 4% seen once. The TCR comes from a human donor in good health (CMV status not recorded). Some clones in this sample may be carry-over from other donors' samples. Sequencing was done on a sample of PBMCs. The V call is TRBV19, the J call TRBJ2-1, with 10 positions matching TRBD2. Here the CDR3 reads CASSFLAGAGEQFF. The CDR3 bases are TGTGCCAGTAGTTTTCTAGCGGGAGCGGGCGAGCAGTTCTTC.